This T cell receptor beta chain was recorded in a study of control samples from healthy donors and cancer patients. V was pared by 0 bases and J by 8 bases, with 5 bases between. This CDR3 region has 12 residues. Germline CDR1 is SGHVS and CDR2 is FQNEAQ. Assay used: immunoSEQ multiplex PCR; TCRdb lists only in-frame clones, some missing. The sample yields about 170,000 clones, just over 85% seen once. The chain has TRBV7-8 and TRBJ2-1; no reliable D call. The source material was blood. The origin of this receptor is a woman aged 25 to 39 in good health. The CDR3 DNA follows: TGTGCCAGCAGCTTAGCCAGGCATGAGCAGTTCTTC. It encodes CASSLARHEQFF.